These T cell receptor beta chains were read from a single sample in a study of blood T cell repertoires in COVID-19. The repertoire was sequenced with immunoSEQ multiplex PCR; TCRdb's copy has only in-frame clones and lacks some. There are about 320,000 clones in the sample; about 85% occur only once, and approximately 6% lies in the top ten. Sequencing was carried out using PBMCs or T cells enriched from blood (not recorded which). These receptors all stem from a woman aged 25 to 39 who had recovered from COVID-19. CDR3s include the opening cysteine and the closing phenylalanine or tryptophan. A D gene is named only where the DNA matches it firmly. Not every row has a clone size; where given, it reads once, few, many or a size class.

V gene	clone size	J gene	D gene	CDR3 DNA	CDR3 protein
TRBV7-6	NA	TRBJ2-5	NA	TGTGCCAGCACCCTCACCCAATTGAGACAAGAGACCCAGTACTTC	CASTLTQLRQETQYF
TRBV6-1	NA	TRBJ1-2	TRBD1	TGTGCCAGCAGTGAATGGGACAGCGACTATGGCTACACCTTC	CASSEWDSDYGYTF
TRBV19	NA	TRBJ1-3	NA	TGTGCCAGTAGTCCACAGCACTCTGGAAACACCATATATTTT	CASSPQHSGNTIYF
TRBV3-1/TRBV3-2	NA	TRBJ2-7	NA	TGTGCCAGCAGCCATGGGGACTTAGCGCGGGAGCAGTACTTC	CASSHGDLAREQYF
TRBV3-1/TRBV3-2	NA	TRBJ2-5	NA	TGTGCCAGCAGCCAAGATGGCGAGACCCAGTACTTC	CASSQDGETQYF
TRBV30	once	TRBJ1-1	TRBD1	TGTGCCTGGAGTGTAGGGGACAGGGGTTTGAACACTGAAGCTTTCTTT	CAWSVGDRGLNTEAFF
TRBV7-2	once	TRBJ2-7	TRBD2	TGTGCCAGCAGCTTAGGGCGGGAGTACGAGCAGTACTTC	CASSLGREYEQYF
TRBV19	NA	TRBJ2-3	NA	TGTGCCAGTTCCGCCCGGGGTGGCACAGATACGCAGTATTTT	CASSARGGTDTQYF
TRBV12-5	NA	TRBJ1-2	TRBD1	TGTGCTAGTGGTTGGGGGGACAGGGTTCCGATGGTTGGCTACACCTTC	CASGWGDRVPMVGYTF
TRBV20-1	NA	TRBJ2-5	NA	TGCAGTGCTAGTCCGGAAGAGACCCAGTACTTC	CSASPEETQYF
TRBV5-1	NA	TRBJ2-3	NA	TGCGCCAGCAGCTTGCGAGTCTCAGGCCAAGATACGCAGTATTTT	CASSLRVSGQDTQYF
TRBV5-1	NA	TRBJ1-2	TRBD1	TGCGCCAGCAGCTCTAGCCCCCCGGGACAGGGTGGTGGCTACACCTTC	CASSSSPPGQGGGYTF
TRBV7-9	NA	TRBJ1-6	NA	TGTGCCAGCAGCTGGGGGCTAAGCTCCTATAATTCACCCCTCCACTTT	CASSWGLSSYNSPLHF
TRBV15	few	TRBJ1-5	NA	TGTGCCACCAGCAGAGGGGCAGGGGAAGGGAGGGCTCAGCCCCAGCATTTT	CATSRGAGEGRAQPQHF
TRBV2	NA	TRBJ1-6	NA	TGTGCCAGCACCGAACAAGGGACAAGAAATTCACCCCTCCACTTT	CASTEQGTRNSPLHF
TRBV6-5	NA	TRBJ2-5	TRBD1	TGTGCCAGCAGCTATGGGACAGGCCCCCAAGAGACCCAGTACTTC	CASSYGTGPQETQYF
TRBV19	NA	TRBJ2-1	TRBD2	TGTGCCAGTAGGCCGCGGGGGCGGGGGGGTAATGAGCAGTTCTTC	CASRPRGRGGNEQFF
TRBV27	NA	TRBJ2-3	TRBD1	TGTGCCAGCAGTTCACGGACAGGGATGGGCACAGATACGCAGTATTTT	CASSSRTGMGTDTQYF
TRBV6-6	NA	TRBJ1-1	NA	TGTGCCAGCAGGCCCTCTACAGGAGTGAACACTGAAGCTTTCTTT	CASRPSTGVNTEAFF
TRBV11-2	few	TRBJ2-7	TRBD2	TGTGCCAGCAGCCCAGGACTAGCGGAATACGAGCAGTACTTC	CASSPGLAEYEQYF
TRBV19	NA	TRBJ1-5	TRBD1	TGTGCCAGCCGGGACAGGGGTGGCAATCAGCCCCAGCATTTT	CASRDRGGNQPQHF
TRBV12-3/TRBV12-4	few	TRBJ1-2	NA	TGTGCCATCGAAGCCTATGGCTACACCTTC	CAIEAYGYTF
TRBV6-2/TRBV6-3	NA	TRBJ2-1	TRBD2	TGTGCCAGCAGTTATAGCGGGGGGGCCTACAATGAGCAGTTCTTC	CASSYSGGAYNEQFF
TRBV7-6	NA	TRBJ1-5	TRBD1	TGTGCCAGCAGCTTAGCCCCGGGACAGGGGGCGAGTCAGCCCCAGCATTTT	CASSLAPGQGASQPQHF
TRBV12-3/TRBV12-4	NA	TRBJ1-2	NA	TGTGCCAGCAGCCGGAACTATGGCTACACCTTC	CASSRNYGYTF
TRBV7-9	few	TRBJ1-6	NA	TGTGCCAGCAGCGCCGTGTCCGCGGAAAATTCACCCCTCCACTTT	CASSAVSAENSPLHF
TRBV7-8	NA	TRBJ1-1	NA	TGTGCCAGCAGCTTTGGACAGCCGAACACTGAAGCTTTCTTT	CASSFGQPNTEAFF
TRBV27	NA	TRBJ2-1	TRBD2	TGTGCCAGCAGCTTCGAGCGGGGCGAATCGGATGAGCAGTTCTTC	CASSFERGESDEQFF
TRBV12-5	NA	TRBJ1-6	NA	TGTGCTAGTGGTTCCGAAGAGAATTCACCCCTCCACTTT	CASGSEENSPLHF
TRBV10-3	NA	TRBJ2-1	TRBD2	TGTGCCGCGAGGACTAGCGGGGGGGCCGACAATGAGCAGTTCTTC	CAARTSGGADNEQFF
TRBV19	NA	TRBJ1-2	NA	TGTGCCAGTAGTCAAGAGCGGGGGTTCGGAGGCTACACCTTC	CASSQERGFGGYTF
TRBV6-5	NA	TRBJ1-1	TRBD1	TGTGCCAGCAGAGGGACAGGGTCTAGGGACACTGAAGCTTTCTTT	CASRGTGSRDTEAFF
TRBV28	NA	TRBJ1-4	NA	TGTGCCAGCAGTCCAGGGTTTGTGGGTGAAAAACTGTTTTTT	CASSPGFVGEKLFF
TRBV28	NA	TRBJ2-3	NA	TGTGCCAGCAGTTTAACAGGGAGAACAGGCACAGATACGCAGTATTTT	CASSLTGRTGTDTQYF
TRBV4-1	NA	TRBJ1-1	NA	TGCGCCAGCAGCCAGAGGGTGAATCTGAACACTGAAGCTTTCTTT	CASSQRVNLNTEAFF
TRBV6-5	once	TRBJ2-7	TRBD1	TGTGCCAGCAGATGGACAGGGTACCACGAGCAGTACTTC	CASRWTGYHEQYF
TRBV3-1/TRBV3-2	NA	TRBJ1-5	NA	TGTGCCAGCAGTCCGAGTCGGGGTAAACAGCCCCAGCATTTT	CASSPSRGKQPQHF
TRBV5-5	NA	TRBJ1-2	TRBD1	TGTGCCAGCAGCCCCTCTCTCCCACAGGGGAGTAACTATGGCTACACCTTC	CASSPSLPQGSNYGYTF
TRBV18	NA	TRBJ1-1	NA	TGTGCCAGCTCACAAGGGCCGGGGACTAACACTGAAGCTTTCTTT	CASSQGPGTNTEAFF
TRBV9	NA	TRBJ1-2	TRBD1	TGTGCCAGCAGCACGGGTTGGCCCACAGGGGGCGAAGGCTACACCTTC	CASSTGWPTGGEGYTF
TRBV7-9	NA	TRBJ1-2	TRBD1	TGTGCCAGCAACTTCGGACAGGTTAACTATGGCTACACCTTC	CASNFGQVNYGYTF
TRBV6-2/TRBV6-3	NA	TRBJ2-3	TRBD2	TGTGCCAGCAGTCTCAGCGGGGTAAGCACAGATACGCAGTATTTT	CASSLSGVSTDTQYF
TRBV29-1	NA	TRBJ1-1	NA	TGCAGCGTTGAGGACAGACTGAACACTGAAGCTTTCTTT	CSVEDRLNTEAFF
TRBV2	NA	TRBJ2-3	TRBD2	TGTGCCAGCAGCGCGAGAACTAGCGGGGGCACAGATACGCAGTATTTT	CASSARTSGGTDTQYF
TRBV7-2	NA	TRBJ1-2	NA	TGTGCCAGCAGGCCCGGGGGGTCGGCCTATGGCTACACCTTC	CASRPGGSAYGYTF
TRBV27	NA	TRBJ1-2	TRBD1	TGTGCCAGCAGTTTCTCCACAGGGGTTGGTGATGGCTACACCTTC	CASSFSTGVGDGYTF
TRBV29-1	NA	TRBJ1-2	NA	TGCAGCGTTTCCGGGAACCCATATGGCTACACCTTC	CSVSGNPYGYTF
TRBV25-1	NA	TRBJ1-2	NA	TGTGCCAGCAGTGAATCTAGGCGAAACTATGGCTACACCTTC	CASSESRRNYGYTF
TRBV7-2	once	TRBJ1-2	NA	TGTGCCAGCAGCTTCACCGCAGGGCGGCTTAGCGGCTACACCTTC	CASSFTAGRLSGYTF
TRBV9	NA	TRBJ2-1	TRBD2	TGTGCCAGCATCTTTCCCGGGACTAGCGGATTCTACAATGAGCAGTTCTTC	CASIFPGTSGFYNEQFF
TRBV27	NA	TRBJ1-5	NA	TGTGCCAGCAGTTCATCCGAAGGGGTCTATAGCAATCAGCCCCAGCATTTT	CASSSSEGVYSNQPQHF
TRBV5-1	NA	TRBJ1-2	NA	TGCGCCAGCAGCTTGGAGCCGGGGTCGCCATATGGCTACACCTTC	CASSLEPGSPYGYTF
TRBV7-3	once	TRBJ2-3	NA	TGTGCCAGCAGCGTGACGGGGTCAGATACGCAGTATTTT	CASSVTGSDTQYF
TRBV27	NA	TRBJ1-6	NA	TGTGCCAGCACAGACAGGAGCTCCTATAATTCACCCCTCCACTTT	CASTDRSSYNSPLHF